These 25 T cell receptor beta chains came from one sample sequenced in a study of early T cells in non-severe SARS-CoV-2 infection. One entry per CDR3 protein results from TCRdb running MiXCR on the 5' RACE reads. The sample has approximately 40,000 distinct CDR3 sequences, over 8.5% seen once. The specimen sequenced was whole blood. The receptors here all came from an adult who was a healthcare worker with PCR-confirmed SARS-CoV-2 infection or an uninfected control (not recorded which).

This clonotype was seen only a few times. The rearrangement uses TRBV29-1 and TRBJ1-1, with D maybe TRBD1 (5 bases). Germline values: CDR1 SQVTM, CDR2 ANQGSEA. V gave up 2 bases and J gave up 6 bases, with 10 bases separating them. The CDR3 sequence is 12 residues long. In nucleotides, the CDR3 is TGCAGCGTTGAACCGGGGGGAGCTGAAGCTTTCTTT. Its protein product is CSVEPGGAEAFF.

This clonotype was found many times. J is TRBJ1-6 and V is TRBV2; D gene unclear. Trimming left V 4 bases short and J 5 bases short, with 12 bases between. Per the germline V gene, CDR1 is SNHLY and CDR2 is FYNNEI. The CDR3 totals 15 residues. CDR3 sequence (DNA): TGTGCCAGCAGTGGAGTAGGACCGCATAATTCACCCCTCCACTTT. This translates into CASSGVGPHNSPLHF.

This clonotype was seen many times. The chain is built from TRBV10-1 and TRBJ2-5; D call uncertain. With 3 bases removed from V and 5 bases from J, the gap between germline ends came to 10 bases. Germline V gives CDR1 WNHNN, CDR2 SYGVQD (reference sequence). The CDR3 covers 13 residues. This CDR3 reads CASSEGVAETQYF. The CDR3, as DNA: TGCGCCAGCAGTGAAGGTGTCGCGGAGACCCAGTACTTC.

This clonotype was counted between two and nine times. The chain is built from TRBV5-6 and TRBJ1-2; weak D call: TRBD1 (5 bases). V lost 0 bases and J 0 bases, leaving 15 bases between the germline ends. Germline V CDR1 and CDR2: SGHDT, YYEEEE. The CDR3 spans 17 residues. The chain's CDR3 is CASSLVPPRAANYGYTF. The CDR3 nucleotides read TGTGCCAGCAGCTTGGTTCCTCCCAGGGCGGCTAACTATGGCTACACCTTC.

This clonotype was seen a handful of times. The genes are TRBV7-2 and TRBJ2-3, with a possible D match to TRBD1 (6 bases). This CDR3 contains 15 residues. The V end was cut by 3 bases, the J end by 2 bases, with 12 bases between. Germline CDR1 SGHTA, CDR2 FQGNSA. The CDR3 nucleotides read TGTGCCAGCAGCTTCGGGGACATCGCCACAGATACGCAGTATTTT. Its protein product is CASSFGDIATDTQYF.

This clonotype was seen at least ten times. V gene TRBV29-1 combines with J gene TRBJ2-1; tentative D call: TRBD1 (6 bases). The CDR3 has 13 residues. Trimming pared 6 bases from V and 4 bases from J, leaving 13 bases between. Germline loops: CDR1 SQVTM, CDR2 ANQGSEA. Here the CDR3 DNA reads TGCAGCGTGATACAGGGTCGGTACAATGAGCAGTTCTTC. Its translation is CSVIQGRYNEQFF.

J is TRBJ2-1 and V is TRBV5-1; 8 nucleotides align to TRBD1. V trimming: 4 bases; J trimming: 4 bases; junction bases outside the gene matches: 7. The length of the CDR3 is 15 residues. The V gene's germline CDR1 is SGHRS and CDR2 YFSETQ. This CDR3 reads CASSRTGTGYNEQFF. CDR3 bases: TGCGCCAGCAGCCGAACCGGGACAGGATACAATGAGCAGTTCTTC.

In its sample, this clonotype was seen many times. The rearrangement joins TRBV2 to TRBJ1-4; a possible D gene is TRBD1 (6 bases). V lost 3 bases and J 2 bases, leaving 16 bases between the germline ends. The CDR3 sequence is 17 residues long. Per germline, CDR1 SNHLY and CDR2 FYNNEI. CDR3 DNA sequence: TGTGCCAGCAGTGATTGGGGGGGCGCCTCGACTAATGAAAAACTGTTTTTT. It yields the protein CASSDWGGASTNEKLFF.

This clonotype was detected ten times or more. The rearrangement links TRBV7-3 to TRBJ2-1, with D possibly TRBD2 on 5 matching bases. Germline V gene data show CDR1 as SGHTA and CDR2 as FQGTGA. The germline V and J ends were trimmed by 3 bases and 4 bases, with 13 bases remaining between them. The CDR3 has 15 amino acids. CDR3: CASSLTTKGYNEQFF. CDR3 in DNA: TGTGCCAGCAGCTTGACTACCAAGGGATACAATGAGCAGTTCTTC.

Ten or more counts support this clonotype. The chain has TRBV5-1 and TRBJ2-3, with D perhaps given as TRBD1 or TRBD2 (5 bases each). CDR3 length: 16 amino acids. V lost 2 bases and J lost 0, with 13 bases in between. Germline CDR1 reads SGHRS; CDR2 reads YFSETQ. The CDR3 DNA sequence: TGCGCCAGCAGCTTCCAACCGGGGCCCAGCACAGATACGCAGTATTTT. It codes for CASSFQPGPSTDTQYF.

In its sample, this clonotype was seen a few times. The CDR3 is CASGPGETQYF. As DNA, the CDR3 is TGTGCCAGCGGCCCGGGAGAGACCCAGTACTTC. The chain carries TRBV6-6 and TRBJ2-5; D not certain. The CDR3 totals 11 residues. Between the trimmed V and J ends, which lost 8 bases and 4 bases, there was a span of 8 bases. Per germline, CDR1 MNHNY and CDR2 SVGAGI (reference sequence).

V gene TRBV28 combines with J gene TRBJ1-1, with TRBD1 as a possible D gene (5 bases). Trimming pared 6 bases from V and 5 bases from J, leaving 13 bases between. CDR3 length: 13 residues. CDR1 MDHEN and CDR2 SYDVKM come from the germline V gene. This chain's CDR3 is CASRAWGGTEAFF. Here the CDR3 DNA reads TGTGCCAGCAGAGCATGGGGGGGGACTGAAGCTTTCTTT.

This clonotype was counted ten times or more. The chain has TRBV5-3 and TRBJ1-2; 7 bases fit TRBD1. TRBV5-3 is designated an ORF whose function remains uncertain. The CDR3 consists of 16 residues. With 8 bases clipped from V and 4 bases from J, the junction kept 17 bases outside the gene matches. The CDR3 sequence is CARGRSHRGKSYGYTF. As DNA, the CDR3 is TGTGCCAGGGGGCGGTCCCACAGGGGCAAATCCTATGGCTACACCTTC.

This chain links TRBV6-1 with TRBJ2-1, with TRBD1 as a possible D gene (6 bases). CDR3 length: 16 residues. Germline V CDR1 and CDR2: MNHNS, SASEGT. V lost 3 bases to trimming and J lost 0 bases, with 12 bases between them. The CDR3 coding sequence is TGTGCCAGCAGTGATATGACAGGAAGCTCCTACAATGAGCAGTTCTTC. Translation: CASSDMTGSSYNEQFF.

This clonotype was observed at least ten times. The chain employs TRBV7-2 and TRBJ1-2, with 7 bases that match TRBD1. CDR1 and CDR2 (germline): SGHTA, FQGNSA. Trimming took 1 base from V and 6 from J; bases not matched to a gene: 8. This CDR3 has 15 amino acids. The CDR3 is CASSLVTGTVDGYTF. The CDR3 nucleotides are TGTGCCAGCAGCTTAGTTACTGGGACAGTGGATGGCTACACCTTC.

This clonotype was found once. The gene calls are TRBV4-2 and TRBJ1-4, with TRBD1 as a possible D gene (5 bases). Between the trimmed V and J ends, which lost 1 base and 8 bases, there was a span of 11 bases. In germline, CDR1 is LGHNA, CDR2 YNFKEQ. The CDR3 runs 14 residues. CDR3 protein: CASSQGTGAEKLFF. The CDR3 DNA reads TGTGCCAGCAGCCAAGGGACCGGGGCCGAAAAACTGTTTTTT.

This clonotype was recorded at least ten times. The rearrangement joins TRBV6-1 to TRBJ2-7, with D possibly being TRBD1 (6 bases). CDR1 and CDR2 (germline): MNHNS, SASEGT. Trimming removed 7 bases at V and 0 bases at J, with 19 bases between. The CDR3 loop spans 16 amino acids. This chain's CDR3 is CASTLPVQGNSYEQYF. The CDR3 DNA reads as TGTGCCAGCACCCTCCCAGTTCAGGGGAACTCCTACGAGCAGTACTTC.

The table lists this clonotype with a few counts. V usage is TRBV3-1 and J usage is TRBJ1-6; no definite D call. The V end lost 3 bases, the J end lost 8 bases, and 5 bases lay between the germline ends. The CDR3 sequence is 12 residues long. The germline CDR1 and CDR2 sequences are LGHDT and YNNKEL (reference sequence). Written as DNA, the CDR3 is TGTGCCAGCAGCCATTTAGATTCACCCCTCCACTTT. Its translation is CASSHLDSPLHF.

This clonotype was picked up a small number of times. This chain joins TRBV5-1 and TRBJ2-2, with D possibly TRBD2 on 6 matching bases. The ends were cut back, 5 bases at V and 0 bases at J, with 17 bases in the middle. The CDR3 extends over 17 amino acids. Germline V CDR1 and CDR2: SGHRS, YFSETQ. The CDR3 is CASRTGGLAPNTGELFF. DNA for the CDR3: TGCGCCAGCAGGACTGGAGGGCTAGCCCCGAACACCGGGGAGCTGTTTTTT.

There are many counts of this clonotype. The rearrangement links TRBV7-6 to TRBJ2-7; TRBD2 is a possible D gene (6 bases). V was trimmed by 5 bases and J by 2 bases, leaving 13 bases between them. CDR1 and CDR2 from the germline V gene are SGHVS and FNYEAQ. The CDR3 has 14 amino acids. Here the CDR3 DNA reads TGTGCCAGCAGCCCTCAGGCGGGAACCTACGAGCAGTACTTC. This codes for CASSPQAGTYEQYF.

The chain has TRBV7-2 and TRBJ2-3, with no clear D. CDR3 size: 13 residues. Trimming pared 2 bases from V and 4 bases from J, leaving 7 bases between. Germline CDR1 is SGHTA and CDR2 is FQGNSA. In DNA, the CDR3 is TGTGCCAGCAGCTTAAGCTTTTCAGATACGCAGTATTTT. Its protein product is CASSLSFSDTQYF.

The table lists this clonotype with a few counts. The chain recombines TRBV25-1 with TRBJ1-4; TRBD1 aligns across 9 bases. The CDR3 contains 14 residues. Germline V gives CDR1 MGHDK, CDR2 SYGVNS. J was trimmed by 7 bases and V by 5 bases; bases with no gene match: 5. The CDR3 nucleotides read TGTGCCAGCAGTCACGGGACAGGGTTTGAAAAACTGTTTTTT. Residues: CASSHGTGFEKLFF.

In its sample, this clonotype was seen a few times. The chain couples TRBV7-6 to TRBJ2-7, with 7 positions matching TRBD1. Trimming at V came to 2 bases and at J to 4 bases, leaving 8 bases not matched to a gene. The CDR3 length is 15 residues. Germline-derived CDR1 and CDR2 are SGHVS and FNYEAQ. The CDR3 protein is CASSLLTGTEYEQYF. Written as DNA, the CDR3 is TGTGCCAGCAGCTTACTTACCGGGACAGAGTACGAGCAGTACTTC.

This clonotype was seen ten or more times. The chain joins TRBV19 to TRBJ2-1, with 9 positions matching TRBD2. CDR1 is LNHDA, CDR2 SQIVND, per germline (reference sequence). V dropped 4 bases and J dropped 4; count of bases not matched to a gene: 5. This CDR3 is 15 amino acids long. CDR3 coding DNA: TGTGCCAGTAGTAACGAGCGGGGGGCGTACAATGAGCAGTTCTTC. Translating gives CASSNERGAYNEQFF.

The V gene is TRBV5-1, the J gene TRBJ2-5; D is possibly TRBD1 or TRBD2 (5 bases each). Germline V gene sequence: CDR1 SGHRS, CDR2 YFSETQ. The CDR3 is 15 amino acids. The V gene lost 4 bases and the J gene lost 5 bases, with 18 bases spanning the gap. Here the CDR3 DNA reads TGCGCCAGCAGCCCCGGGACCCACAGCGAGGAGACCCAGTACTTC. Encoded protein: CASSPGTHSEETQYF. The full variable domain, its missing parts supplied by reference TRBV5-1 and TRBJ2-5, is KAGVTQTPRYLIKTRGQQVTLSCSPISGHRSVSWYQQTPGQGLQFLFEYFSETQRNKGNFPGRFSGRQFSNSRSEMNVSTLELGDSALYLCASSPGTHSEETQYFGPGTRLLVL.